Sequencing of this T cell receptor (beta chain) was carried out in a study of OX40 agonist ivuxolimab in advanced cancers. Across the study: Ivuxolimab is an agonistic anti-OX40 (CD134) antibody, and patients were treated with it.

The method was immunoSEQ multiplex PCR; TCRdb's version includes in-frame clones alone and lacks a portion of them. This repertoire shows some 64,000 clones, approximately 90% found once; its top ten account for under 3.5%. The germline gives CDR1 GTSNPN, CDR2 SVGIG (reference sequence). The V gene lost 3 bases and the J gene lost 0 bases, with 15 bases spanning the gap. The length of the CDR3 is 16 residues. This chain links TRBV30 with TRBJ2-1, with D perhaps matching TRBD2 (7 bases). This sequence originates from an adult with an advanced solid tumor such as melanoma, head and neck, liver or kidney cancer. Sequenced material: CD4+ or CD8+ T cells sorted from blood, taken in a trial of the OX40 agonist ivuxolimab. The DNA for the CDR3 is TGTGCCTGGAGGATTGGGGGGGCCAGCTCCTACAATGAGCAGTTCTTC. Its protein product is CAWRIGGASSYNEQFF.